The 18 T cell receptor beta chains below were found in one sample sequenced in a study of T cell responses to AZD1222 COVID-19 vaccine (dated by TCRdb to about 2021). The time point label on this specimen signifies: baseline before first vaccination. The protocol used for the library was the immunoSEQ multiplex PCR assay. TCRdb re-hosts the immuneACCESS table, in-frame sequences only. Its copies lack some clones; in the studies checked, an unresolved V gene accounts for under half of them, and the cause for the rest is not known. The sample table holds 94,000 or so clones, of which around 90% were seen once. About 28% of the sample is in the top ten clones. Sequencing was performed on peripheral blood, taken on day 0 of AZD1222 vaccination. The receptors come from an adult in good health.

CDR3 region: CASRGSESYEQYF. CDR3 in DNA: TGCGCCAGCAGGGGGAGCGAGTCCTACGAGCAGTACTTC. The V call is TRBV4-1, the J call TRBJ2-7, with D tentatively TRBD2 (5 bases). V was pared by 6 bases and J by 1 base, with 10 bases between. Germline V gene sequence: CDR1 MGHRA, CDR2 YSYEKL. The CDR3 is 13 residues long.

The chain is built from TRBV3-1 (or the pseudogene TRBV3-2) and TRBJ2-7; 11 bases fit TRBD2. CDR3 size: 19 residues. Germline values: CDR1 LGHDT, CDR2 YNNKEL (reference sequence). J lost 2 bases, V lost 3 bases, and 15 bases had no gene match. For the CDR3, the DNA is TGTGCCAGCAGCCATCGCACTAGCGGGAGAACACGAGGCGCCTACGAGCAGTACTTC. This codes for CASSHRTSGRTRGAYEQYF.

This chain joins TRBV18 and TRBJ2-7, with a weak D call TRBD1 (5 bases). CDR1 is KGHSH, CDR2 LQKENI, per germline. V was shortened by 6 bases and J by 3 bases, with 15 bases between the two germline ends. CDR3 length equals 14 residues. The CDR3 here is CASSPGASNYEQYF. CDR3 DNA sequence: TGTGCCAGCTCGCCTGGGGCTTCAAACTACGAGCAGTACTTC.

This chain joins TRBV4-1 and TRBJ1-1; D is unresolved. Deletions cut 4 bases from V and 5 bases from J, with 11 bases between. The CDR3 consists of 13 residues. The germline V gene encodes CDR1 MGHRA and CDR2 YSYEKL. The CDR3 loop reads CASSPGSGTEAFF. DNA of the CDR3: TGCGCCAGCAGCCCTGGGAGTGGGACTGAAGCTTTCTTT.

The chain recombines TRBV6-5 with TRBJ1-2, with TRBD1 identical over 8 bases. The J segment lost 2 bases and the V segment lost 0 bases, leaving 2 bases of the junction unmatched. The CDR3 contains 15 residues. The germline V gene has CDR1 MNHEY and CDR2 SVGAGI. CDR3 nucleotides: TGTGCCAGCAGTTACTCCCGACAGGGGAACTATGGCTACACCTTC. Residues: CASSYSRQGNYGYTF.

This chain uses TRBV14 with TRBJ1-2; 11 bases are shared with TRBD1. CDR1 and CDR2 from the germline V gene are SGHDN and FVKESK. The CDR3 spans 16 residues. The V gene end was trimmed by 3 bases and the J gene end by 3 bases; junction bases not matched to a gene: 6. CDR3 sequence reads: CASSQVGQGADYGYTF. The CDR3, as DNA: TGTGCCAGCAGCCAGGTCGGACAGGGGGCAGACTATGGCTACACCTTC.

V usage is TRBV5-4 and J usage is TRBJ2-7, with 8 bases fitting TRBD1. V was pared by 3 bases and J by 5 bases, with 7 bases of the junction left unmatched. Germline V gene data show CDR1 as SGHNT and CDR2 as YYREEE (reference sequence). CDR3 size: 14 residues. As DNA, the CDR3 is TGTGCCAGCAGCTCCGGACAGGGCAGGCACGAGCAGTACTTC. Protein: CASSSGQGRHEQYF.

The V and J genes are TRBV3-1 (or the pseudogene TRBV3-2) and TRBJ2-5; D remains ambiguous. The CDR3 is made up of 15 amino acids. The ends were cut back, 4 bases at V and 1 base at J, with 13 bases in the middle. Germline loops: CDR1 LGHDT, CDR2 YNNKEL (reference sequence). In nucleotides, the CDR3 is TGTGCCAGCAGCCGAATTTCGAGCCTCCAAGAGACCCAGTACTTC. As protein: CASSRISSLQETQYF.

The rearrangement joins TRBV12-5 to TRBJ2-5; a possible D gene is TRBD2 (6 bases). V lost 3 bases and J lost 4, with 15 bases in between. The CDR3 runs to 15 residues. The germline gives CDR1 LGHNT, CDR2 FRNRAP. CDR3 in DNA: TGTGCTAGTGGTTTAGGCGGGGACCCTCGAGAGACCCAGTACTTC. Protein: CASGLGGDPRETQYF.

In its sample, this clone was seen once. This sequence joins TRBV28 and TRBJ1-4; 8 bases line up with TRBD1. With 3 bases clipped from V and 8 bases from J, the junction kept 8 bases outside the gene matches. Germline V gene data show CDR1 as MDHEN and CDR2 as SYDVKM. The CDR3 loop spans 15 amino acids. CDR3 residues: CASSFPGQGKEKLFF. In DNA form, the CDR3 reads TGTGCCAGCAGTTTCCCCGGACAGGGAAAAGAAAAACTGTTTTTT.

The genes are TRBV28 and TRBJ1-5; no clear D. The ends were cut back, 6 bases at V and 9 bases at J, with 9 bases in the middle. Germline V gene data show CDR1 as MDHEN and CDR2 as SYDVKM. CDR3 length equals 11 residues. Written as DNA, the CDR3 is TGTGCCAGCAGCTCCCAGGTGCCCCAGCATTTT. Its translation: CASSSQVPQHF.

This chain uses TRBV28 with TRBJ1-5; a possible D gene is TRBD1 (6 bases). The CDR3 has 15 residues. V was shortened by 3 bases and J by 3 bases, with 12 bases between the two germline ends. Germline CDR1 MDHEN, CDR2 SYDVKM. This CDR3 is CASSFRRGPNQPQHF. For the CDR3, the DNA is TGTGCCAGCAGTTTCCGCAGGGGTCCCAATCAGCCCCAGCATTTT.

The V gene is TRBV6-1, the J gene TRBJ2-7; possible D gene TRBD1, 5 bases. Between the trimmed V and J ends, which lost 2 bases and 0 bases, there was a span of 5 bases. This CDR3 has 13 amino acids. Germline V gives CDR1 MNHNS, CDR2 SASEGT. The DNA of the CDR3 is TGTGCCAGCAGTGAACAGGGCTCCTACGAGCAGTACTTC. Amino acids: CASSEQGSYEQYF.

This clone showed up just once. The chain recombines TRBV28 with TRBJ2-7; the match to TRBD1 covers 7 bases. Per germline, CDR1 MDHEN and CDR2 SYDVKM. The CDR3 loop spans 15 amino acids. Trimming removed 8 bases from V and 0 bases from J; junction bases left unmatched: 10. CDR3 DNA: TGTGCCAGCGGGTCCGGGACAGTTTCCTCCTACGAGCAGTACTTC. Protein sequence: CASGSGTVSSYEQYF. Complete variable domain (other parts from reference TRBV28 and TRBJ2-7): DVKVTQSSRYLVKRTGEKVFLECVQDMDHENMFWYRQDPGLGLRLIYFSYDVKMKEKGDIPEGYSVSREKKERFSLILESASTNQTSMYLCASGSGTVSSYEQYFGPGTRLTVT.

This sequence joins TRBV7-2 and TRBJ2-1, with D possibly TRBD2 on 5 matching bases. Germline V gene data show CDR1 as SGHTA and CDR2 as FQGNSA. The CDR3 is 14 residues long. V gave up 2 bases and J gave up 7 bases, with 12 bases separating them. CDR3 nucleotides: TGTGCCAGCAGCTTATCCCCGGGAAATAATGAGCAGTTCTTC. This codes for CASSLSPGNNEQFF.

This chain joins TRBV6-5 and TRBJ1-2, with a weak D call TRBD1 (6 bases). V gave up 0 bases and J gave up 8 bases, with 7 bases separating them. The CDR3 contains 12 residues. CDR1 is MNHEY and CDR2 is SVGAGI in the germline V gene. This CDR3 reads CASSYSQGGYTF. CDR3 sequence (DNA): TGTGCCAGCAGTTACTCGCAGGGGGGCTACACCTTC.

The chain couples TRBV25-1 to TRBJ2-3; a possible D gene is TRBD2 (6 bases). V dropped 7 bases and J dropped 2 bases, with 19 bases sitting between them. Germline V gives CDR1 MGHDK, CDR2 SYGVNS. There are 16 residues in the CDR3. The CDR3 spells CASKDGTGLSTDTQYF. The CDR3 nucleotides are TGTGCCAGCAAGGACGGGACTGGGCTTTCCACAGATACGCAGTATTTT.

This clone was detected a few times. CDR3 nucleotides: TGTGCCAGCAGCTTGAACCCAGGGCGTTACGAGCAGTACTTC. The encoded protein is CASSLNPGRYEQYF. The chain links TRBV5-8 to TRBJ2-7; a possible D gene is TRBD1 (5 bases). The germline CDR1 and CDR2 sequences are SGHTS and YDEGEE. The CDR3 runs 14 residues. Trimming pared 1 base from V and 4 bases from J, leaving 12 bases between. The whole variable domain, filled in from reference TRBV5-8 and TRBJ2-7, reads EAGVTQSPTHLIKTRGQQATLRCSPISGHTSVYWYQQALGLGLQFLLWYDEGEERNRGNFPPRFSGRQFPNYSSELNVNALELEDSALYLCASSLNPGRYEQYFGPGTRLTVT.